This passage covers 18 T cell receptor beta chains from one sample sequenced in a study of Graves' ophthalmopathy and Graves' hyperthyroidism. RNA served as the template for amplifying TCR beta CDR3 regions. Following a first-round RT-PCR that used HTBI primers, a second-round multiplex PCR was carried out. TCRdb re-called the multiplex PCR reads with MiXCR, one entry per CDR3 protein. The sample records about 620,000 distinct CDR3 sequences, about a fifth being singletons. The sequenced sample consisted of peripheral blood. These receptors originate from a woman aged 18-29 years with stable Graves' hyperthyroidism. Some clones in this sample may be carry-over from other donors' samples.

The sample holds many counts of this clonotype. V gene TRBV20-1 combines with J gene TRBJ1-6; D remains unclear. CDR1 is DFQATT and CDR2 is SNEGSKA in the germline V gene (reference sequence). The V end lost 0 bases, the J end lost 11 bases, and 17 bases lay between the germline ends. The CDR3 runs to 15 residues. The CDR3 nucleotides read TGCAGTGCTAGAGATCGTTTTAGGTCTAGCCCACCCCTCCACTTT. It encodes CSARDRFRSSPPLHF.

This clonotype occurred a few times. V is TRBV5-1 and J is TRBJ2-2; weak D call: TRBD2 (6 bases). With 5 bases removed from V and 4 bases from J, the gap between germline ends came to 12 bases. The CDR3 extends over 14 amino acids. Germline V gene lookup returns CDR1 SGHRS and CDR2 YFSETQ. CDR3 bases: TGCGCCAGCAGTAGGGGAGGTATCACCGGGGAGCTGTTTTTT. This codes for CASSRGGITGELFF.

J is TRBJ1-1 and V is TRBV2; D not resolved. The V end was cut by 10 bases, the J end by 2 bases, with 14 bases between. The germline V gene encodes CDR1 SNHLY and CDR2 FYNNEI. This CDR3 spans 13 amino acids. CDR3 sequence (DNA): TGTGCCACCACCTACGACCATAACACTGAAGCTTTCTTT. Its translation is CATTYDHNTEAFF.

This clonotype came up many times. The V and J genes are TRBV29-1 and TRBJ2-5, with D possibly matching TRBD1 (5 bases). CDR3 size: 12 residues. CDR1 is SQVTM, CDR2 ANQGSEA, per germline. V lost 4 bases and J lost 5, with 11 bases in between. CDR3 DNA sequence: TGCAGCGTTGCGACAGTTGGCGAGACCCAGTACTTC. Translated: CSVATVGETQYF.

This clonotype was recorded once. This sequence joins TRBV20-1 and TRBJ2-7; D assignment may be TRBD1 or TRBD2 (5 bases each). V lost 5 bases, J lost 2 bases, and 19 bases lay in between. The CDR3 runs to 15 residues. In germline, CDR1 is DFQATT, CDR2 SNEGSKA (reference sequence). This chain's CDR3 is CSASRPGTTTYEQYF. CDR3 nucleotide sequence: TGCAGTGCTTCCCGACCCGGGACCACAACCTACGAGCAGTACTTC.

In its sample, this clonotype was seen many times. V and J are TRBV20-1 and TRBJ2-5; possibly TRBD1 or TRBD2 for D (5 bases each). CDR3 length equals 13 residues. Germline CDR1 and CDR2: DFQATT and SNEGSKA (reference sequence). V lost 4 bases and J 3 bases, leaving 12 bases between the germline ends. CDR3 residues: CSATRDGEETQYF. Here the CDR3 DNA reads TGCAGTGCTACCCGGGACGGGGAAGAGACCCAGTACTTC.

V gene TRBV12-3 or TRBV12-4 combines with J gene TRBJ2-5, with TRBD2 matching over 10 bases. V gave up 8 bases and J gave up 4 bases; unmatched junction bases: 7. The CDR3 contains 14 residues. The CDR3 bases are TGTGCCAGCGGGGCTAGCGGGAGAACAGAGACCCAGTACTTC. Amino acid sequence: CASGASGRTETQYF.

This clonotype was detected once. The chain employs TRBV27 and TRBJ1-5; no reliable D call. V dropped 5 bases and J dropped 0 bases, with 11 bases sitting between them. Germline assignment: CDR1 MNHEY and CDR2 SMNVEV (reference sequence). The CDR3 contains 15 residues. CDR3 protein: CASSPASYSNQPQHF. The CDR3 DNA reads as TGTGCCAGCAGTCCCGCGAGCTATAGCAATCAGCCCCAGCATTTT.

This clonotype has ten or more counts. V gene TRBV20-1 combines with J gene TRBJ2-2, with D possibly matching TRBD2 (6 bases). Germline V gives CDR1 DFQATT, CDR2 SNEGSKA (reference sequence). This CDR3 is built from 12 residues. This CDR3 reads CTAGRSTGELFF. Written as DNA, the CDR3 is TGCACCGCCGGGAGATCCACCGGGGAGCTGTTTTTT.

This clonotype has ten or more counts. The chain joins TRBV11-2 to TRBJ1-1, with D possibly matching TRBD1 (5 bases). V lost 3 bases and J 6 bases, leaving 14 bases between the germline ends. This CDR3 has 14 residues. Germline V gene lookup returns CDR1 SGHAT and CDR2 FQNNGV. CDR3: CASSLTEGSSEAFF. The CDR3 nucleotides are TGTGCCAGCAGCTTGACAGAGGGTTCATCTGAAGCTTTCTTT.

This clonotype was counted at least ten times. The genes are TRBV20-1 and TRBJ1-1; 7 nucleotides match TRBD1. Trimming took 5 bases from V and 1 from J; bases not matched to a gene: 7. Per germline, CDR1 DFQATT and CDR2 SNEGSKA (reference sequence). The CDR3 extends over 14 amino acids. In nucleotides, the CDR3 is TGCAGTGCTCAATTGGGACAGTCGAACACTGAAGCTTTCTTT. It is translated as CSAQLGQSNTEAFF.

In this sample, this clonotype turned up a few times. V usage is TRBV5-1 and J usage is TRBJ2-5; 12 bases are shared with TRBD2. The CDR3 has 19 amino acids. The V gene's germline CDR1 is SGHRS and CDR2 YFSETQ. Trimming cost V 3 bases and J 7 bases; bases outside gene matches: 19. The CDR3 DNA is TGCGCCAGCAGCTCCTCAAGACCCACGACTAGCGGGGGCCCTTCGACCCAGTACTTC. Encoded protein: CASSSSRPTTSGGPSTQYF.

The rearrangement links TRBV3-1 to TRBJ2-7; the D gene is possibly TRBD2 (7 bases). The germline V gene encodes CDR1 LGHDT and CDR2 YNNKEL (reference sequence). V was clipped by 2 bases and J by 4 bases, with 15 bases between them. The CDR3 contains 15 residues. CDR3 coding DNA: TGTGCCAGCAGCCAACCCAGGGGAGGGTTGTACGAGCAGTACTTC. Translated: CASSQPRGGLYEQYF.

With regard to this clonotype: A much larger clone lies a single base off, so this may be a read error. V usage is TRBV2 and J usage is TRBJ2-2; 11 nucleotides align to TRBD2. The CDR3 has 15 residues. Germline V CDR1 and CDR2: SNHLY, FYNNEI. CDR3 in DNA: TGTGCCAGCACCCTAGCGGGGGGTAGGTCCAGGGAGCTGTGTTTT. It translates to CASTLAGGRSRELCF.

This clonotype showed up many times. This rearrangement joins TRBV20-1 to TRBJ2-7; unclear D gene. The V end was cut by 0 bases, the J end by 2 bases, with 11 bases between. CDR3 length: 14 residues. CDR1 and CDR2 from the germline V gene are DFQATT and SNEGSKA (reference sequence). This CDR3 is CSARDVGSTYEQYF. The CDR3 bases are TGCAGTGCTAGAGATGTAGGATCCACCTACGAGCAGTACTTC.

This clonotype was seen at least ten times. DNA of the CDR3: TGCGCCAGCAGCGACCCGGGACAGAACTATGGCTACACCTTC. Translated, it gives CASSDPGQNYGYTF. The V gene is TRBV5-1, the J gene TRBJ1-2, with 7 nucleotides matching TRBD1. The CDR3 spans 14 residues. Germline-derived CDR1 and CDR2 are SGHRS and YFSETQ. V lost 4 bases and J lost 2; bases outside the gene matches: 5.

The chain links TRBV4-1 to TRBJ1-3; 7 nucleotides match TRBD1. This CDR3 spans 16 amino acids. Germline V CDR1 and CDR2: MGHRA, YSYEKL. V gave up 4 bases and J gave up 4 bases; unmatched junction bases: 10. This CDR3 reads CASSPRQGSSGNTIYF. In DNA form, the CDR3 reads TGCGCCAGCAGCCCCAGACAGGGATCATCCGGAAACACCATATATTTT.

This clonotype was detected many times. The rearrangement joins TRBV28 to TRBJ2-7, with D tentatively TRBD2 (6 bases). Germline V gives CDR1 MDHEN, CDR2 SYDVKM. V was pared by 6 bases and J by 4 bases, with 19 bases between. The CDR3 runs to 15 residues. DNA of the CDR3: TGTGCCAGCAGCCCAGTTGGGCTAGCGACATACGAGCAGTACTTC. This gives the protein CASSPVGLATYEQYF.